Following are 28 T cell receptor beta chains from one sample sequenced in a study of T-cell reconstitution after alpha-beta-depleted transplantation in children. Researchers prepared the TCRbeta library using unique molecular identifiers, the study reports. MiXCR was run by TCRdb on the PCR reads, yielding one entry per CDR3 protein. The sample includes 150,000 to 200,000 distinct CDR3 sequences, roughly 6% seen only once; the top ten take about 5%. The sample here was PBMCs, taken before TCRalphabeta/CD19-depleted stem cell transplant. Receptors were obtained from a girl under three years old with combined immunodeficiency, due to receive a stem cell transplant.

This clonotype has ten or more counts. The V gene is TRBV29-1, the J gene TRBJ1-1; D is unclear. Germline V gene sequence: CDR1 SQVTM, CDR2 ANQGSEA. Trimming took 3 bases from V and 4 from J, leaving 12 bases between them. This CDR3 comprises 13 residues. CDR3 sequence reads: CSVDEKGITEAFF. For the CDR3, the DNA is TGCAGCGTTGATGAAAAGGGAATCACTGAAGCTTTCTTT.

In its sample, this clonotype was seen many times. The genes are TRBV29-1 and TRBJ2-1; TRBD1 is a possible D gene (5 bases). The CDR3 consists of 17 residues. The V gene lost 6 bases and the J gene lost 2 bases, with 23 bases spanning the gap. In germline, CDR1 is SQVTM, CDR2 ANQGSEA. CDR3 residues: CSVTYQGSSLTYNEQFF. The CDR3 DNA follows: TGCAGCGTAACCTACCAGGGTTCTTCACTCACCTACAATGAGCAGTTCTTC.

This clonotype occurred many times. The rearrangement joins TRBV3-1 to TRBJ2-3; 7 bases fit TRBD1. The CDR3 contains 17 residues. Losses at the gene ends were 1 base for V and 0 bases for J; bases not matched to a gene: 7. Germline-derived CDR1 and CDR2 are LGHDT and YNNKEL (reference sequence). Here the CDR3 DNA reads TGTGCCAGCAGCCAAGCCTGGGACAGTACTAGCACAGATACGCAGTATTTT. It specifies CASSQAWDSTSTDTQYF.

The sample holds many counts of this clonotype. This chain connects TRBV29-1 to TRBJ2-5; TRBD2 agrees at 9 bases. The germline V gene has CDR1 SQVTM and CDR2 ANQGSEA. This CDR3 spans 13 amino acids. The V and J ends lost 8 bases and 1 base, in that order; junction bases with no gene match: 5. CDR3 nucleotide sequence: TGCAGCTTACGGACTAGCGCCCAAGAGACCCAGTACTTC. This translates into CSLRTSAQETQYF.

This clonotype was detected many times. The chain uses TRBV5-6 and TRBJ2-1; D ambiguous. Germline V lookup: CDR1 SGHDT, CDR2 YYEEEE. The V end was cut by 1 base, the J end by 0 bases, with 11 bases between. The CDR3 is 16 residues long. The CDR3 sequence is CASSLFPIGSYNEQFF. CDR3 sequence (DNA): TGTGCCAGCAGCTTGTTTCCCATCGGCTCCTACAATGAGCAGTTCTTC.

This rearrangement joins TRBV29-1 to TRBJ2-7, with TRBD2 as a possible D gene (5 bases). CDR1 and CDR2 (germline): SQVTM, ANQGSEA. This CDR3 spans 15 amino acids. Trimming took off 2 bases at V and 5 bases at J, with 19 bases between the two ends. The CDR3 sequence is CSVEIGVRGTHEQYF. The CDR3 DNA is TGCAGCGTTGAAATCGGAGTTCGGGGAACCCACGAGCAGTACTTC.

This clonotype was seen at least ten times. The chain joins TRBV24-1 to TRBJ2-5; D is unclear. Germline V CDR1 and CDR2: KGHDR, SFDVKD. The V and J ends lost 0 bases and 5 bases respectively, with 3 bases between them. The length of the CDR3 is 12 residues. CDR3 in DNA: TGTGCCACCAGTGATTTGCGGGAGACCCAGTACTTC. It specifies CATSDLRETQYF.

This clonotype has at least ten counts. The gene calls are TRBV28 and TRBJ2-4; D remains unclear. CDR3 size: 15 residues. Deletions cut 5 bases from V and 0 bases from J, with 11 bases between. CDR1 is MDHEN and CDR2 is SYDVKM in the germline V gene. The CDR3 loop is CASSPLFLAKNIQYF. The CDR3, as DNA: TGTGCCAGCAGTCCCCTCTTTTTAGCCAAAAACATTCAGTACTTC.

This clonotype has at least ten counts. The chain couples TRBV4-2 to TRBJ2-1; TRBD2 matches 13 bases. CDR1 and CDR2 from the germline V gene are LGHNA and YNFKEQ. With 4 bases clipped from V and 9 bases from J, the junction kept 6 bases outside the gene matches. This CDR3 contains 15 residues. The CDR3 nucleotides read TGTGCCAGCAGCCCGGGACTAGCGGGGTGGGTTGAGCAGTTCTTC. Its translation is CASSPGLAGWVEQFF.

This clonotype occurred many times. The rearrangement uses TRBV7-2 and TRBJ1-1; D uncertain. From germline, CDR1 is SGHTA and CDR2 FQGNSA. CDR3 size: 14 residues. The V and J ends lost 5 bases and 0 bases respectively, with 10 bases between them. CDR3 DNA sequence: TGTGCCAGCAGCCCCATCCGATTGAACACTGAAGCTTTCTTT. Amino acids: CASSPIRLNTEAFF.

The table lists this clonotype with many counts. The CDR3: CASSYPGFNQPQHF. The CDR3 coding sequence is TGTGCCAGCAGTTATCCGGGGTTCAATCAGCCCCAGCATTTT. The chain has TRBV6-5 and TRBJ1-5; D is unresolved. The V gene's germline CDR1 is MNHEY and CDR2 SVGAGI. Trimming stripped 3 bases from V and 3 bases from J, with 9 bases between. CDR3 length: 14 amino acids.

V and J are TRBV7-2 and TRBJ1-1; unclear D gene. V dropped 1 base and J dropped 4 bases, with 7 bases sitting between them. This CDR3 region has 13 residues. The germline gives CDR1 SGHTA, CDR2 FQGNSA. The DNA of the CDR3 is TGTGCCAGCAGCTTAGATCCAAGCACTGAAGCTTTCTTT. Its translation is CASSLDPSTEAFF.

This clonotype was seen ten or more times. The gene calls are TRBV4-3 and TRBJ2-3; D is unresolved. The CDR3 has 15 residues. V was cut by 0 bases and J by 2 bases, with 9 bases left in between. CDR1 LGHNA and CDR2 YSLEER come from the germline V gene. The CDR3 nucleotides read TGCGCCAGCAGCCAAGAGATGCTACTCACAGATACGCAGTATTTT. Protein sequence: CASSQEMLLTDTQYF.

This clonotype was seen ten or more times. This chain joins TRBV12-3 or TRBV12-4 and TRBJ2-7, with D perhaps TRBD2 (5 bases). The CDR3 spans 12 residues. V lost 5 bases, J lost 4 bases, and 9 bases lay in between. Here the CDR3 DNA reads TGTGCCAGCAGTCCCACGGGGTACGAGCAGTACTTC. This sequence encodes CASSPTGYEQYF.

In this sample, this clonotype turned up a few times. The chain recombines TRBV20-1 with TRBJ2-5; D unresolved. Germline assignment: CDR1 DFQATT and CDR2 SNEGSKA (reference sequence). Trimming removed 6 bases from V and 1 base from J, with 9 bases in between. The CDR3 has 12 residues. CDR3 loop: CSAPDPQETQYF. The CDR3 nucleotides read TGCAGTGCCCCGGACCCCCAAGAGACCCAGTACTTC.

This clonotype occurred many times. The CDR3 nucleotides read TGTGCCAGCAGCGAATACTATCGACACGAACTAGGGACCCAGTACTTC. Translated, it gives CASSEYYRHELGTQYF. V is TRBV6-2 or TRBV6-3 and J is TRBJ2-5, with D perhaps matching TRBD2 (5 bases). CDR3 length equals 16 residues. Germline values: CDR1 MNHEY, CDR2 SVGEGT. Trimming took 6 bases from V and 7 from J, leaving 24 bases between them.

This clonotype was counted at least ten times. The chain employs TRBV12-3 or TRBV12-4 and TRBJ2-7; D is ambiguous. Deletions cut 3 bases from V and 0 bases from J, with 9 bases between. The CDR3 sequence is 14 residues long. The DNA for the CDR3 is TGTGCCAGCAGTTTCGGGCGGCACTCCTACGAGCAGTACTTC. This encodes CASSFGRHSYEQYF.

This clonotype has at least ten counts. J is TRBJ2-3 and V is TRBV20-1; 9 bases are a match to TRBD1. Trimming at V came to 8 bases and at J to 3 bases, leaving 12 bases not matched to a gene. The CDR3 runs 15 residues. Germline CDR1 DFQATT, CDR2 SNEGSKA (reference sequence). The CDR3 protein is CSTPGWTGATDTQYF. CDR3 nucleotide sequence: TGCAGTACGCCTGGATGGACAGGGGCAACAGATACGCAGTATTTT.

This clonotype was found many times. The gene calls are TRBV5-4 and TRBJ2-1; D uncertain. CDR1 and CDR2 (germline): SGHNT, YYREEE (reference sequence). This CDR3 contains 12 residues. V was trimmed by 2 bases and J by 9 bases, leaving 9 bases between them. The CDR3, as DNA: TGTGCCAGCAGCTTTAGTTCTTCTGAGCAGTTCTTC. The encoded protein is CASSFSSSEQFF.

This clonotype has ten or more counts. The J gene is TRBJ2-5, the V gene TRBV2; D gene uncertain. Germline assignment: CDR1 SNHLY and CDR2 FYNNEI. V was shortened by 6 bases and J by 1 base, with 3 bases between the two germline ends. The CDR3 extends over 11 amino acids. As DNA, the CDR3 is TGTGCCAGCAGCATCCAAGAGACCCAGTACTTC. Encoded protein: CASSIQETQYF. The full variable domain, its missing parts supplied by reference TRBV2 and TRBJ2-5, is EPEVTQTPSHQVTQMGQEVILRCVPISNHLYFYWYRQILGQKVEFLVSFYNNEISEKSEIFDDQFSVERPDGSNFTLKIRSTKLEDSAMYFCASSIQETQYFGPGTRLLVL.

This clonotype was observed many times. Written as DNA, the CDR3 is TGTGCCAGCAGTTACCCTGAAAGGGTTTACGAGCAGTACTTC. Its translation is CASSYPERVYEQYF. This sequence joins TRBV6-5 and TRBJ2-7, with unresolved D. There are 14 residues in the CDR3. The germline V and J ends were trimmed by 2 bases and 4 bases, with 12 bases remaining between them. CDR1 is MNHEY and CDR2 is SVGAGI in the germline V gene.

This clonotype appeared many times. The V and J genes are TRBV7-9 and TRBJ2-2; D is ambiguous. CDR1 SEHNR and CDR2 FQNEAQ come from the germline V gene (reference sequence). The CDR3 length is 15 residues. V was clipped by 4 bases and J by 9 bases, with 18 bases between them. CDR3 residues: CASSCPPHYLRELFF. CDR3 nucleotides: TGTGCCAGCAGCTGTCCACCCCACTATCTGAGGGAGCTGTTTTTT.

J is TRBJ2-3 and V is TRBV12-3 or TRBV12-4; 12 positions match TRBD2. The junction had 7 bases not matched to a gene; V was cut back by 5 bases and J by 4 bases. This CDR3 is built from 16 residues. The CDR3 nucleotides are TGTGCCAGCAGTCAAGGACTAGCGGGGACCTCAGATACGCAGTATTTT. Amino acid sequence: CASSQGLAGTSDTQYF.

Points on this clonotype: This sequence may be a read error, since a much larger clone differs from it by one base. V usage is TRBV12-3 or TRBV12-4 and J usage is TRBJ2-7; TRBD2 aligns across 12 bases. The CDR3 extends over 19 amino acids. CDR3 amino acids: CTSSLNLAGGLKPAYEQYF. The DNA for the CDR3 is TGTACCAGCAGTTTAAATCTAGCGGGAGGGCTTAAACCGGCCTACGAGCAGTACTTC.

This rearrangement joins TRBV18 to TRBJ2-1; D gene unclear. The CDR3 has 14 residues. CDR1 and CDR2 (germline): KGHSH, LQKENI. Trimming pared 2 bases from V and 0 bases from J, leaving 5 bases between. The CDR3 is CASSPVGSYNEQFF. CDR3 bases: TGTGCCAGCTCACCAGTGGGCTCCTACAATGAGCAGTTCTTC.

The chain recombines TRBV7-2 with TRBJ2-7, with D perhaps TRBD1 (5 bases). The CDR3 contains 12 residues. CDR1 is SGHTA and CDR2 is FQGNSA in the germline V gene. V was cut by 4 bases and J by 4 bases, with 8 bases left in between. The CDR3 region is CASSSRDYEQYF. In DNA, the CDR3 is TGTGCCAGCAGCTCCAGGGATTACGAGCAGTACTTC.

This clonotype was detected many times. V usage is TRBV12-3 or TRBV12-4 and J usage is TRBJ2-7, with 8 bases matching TRBD2. The trim removed 7 bases at V and 2 bases at J, leaving 10 bases unmatched. The CDR3 has 15 amino acids. CDR3 in amino acids: CASTPRLAPTYEQYF. CDR3 nucleotide sequence: TGTGCCAGCACCCCCAGACTAGCGCCGACCTACGAGCAGTACTTC.

This clonotype was counted many times. The chain has TRBV4-1 and TRBJ2-7; D possibly uses TRBD1 or TRBD2 (6 bases each). This CDR3 has 16 residues. Germline CDR1 is MGHRA and CDR2 is YSYEKL. The V gene lost 0 bases and the J gene lost 2 bases, with 14 bases spanning the gap. Written as DNA, the CDR3 is TGCGCCAGCAGCCAAGATAAGGGGGGCAGAGCCTACGAGCAGTACTTC. It yields the protein CASSQDKGGRAYEQYF.